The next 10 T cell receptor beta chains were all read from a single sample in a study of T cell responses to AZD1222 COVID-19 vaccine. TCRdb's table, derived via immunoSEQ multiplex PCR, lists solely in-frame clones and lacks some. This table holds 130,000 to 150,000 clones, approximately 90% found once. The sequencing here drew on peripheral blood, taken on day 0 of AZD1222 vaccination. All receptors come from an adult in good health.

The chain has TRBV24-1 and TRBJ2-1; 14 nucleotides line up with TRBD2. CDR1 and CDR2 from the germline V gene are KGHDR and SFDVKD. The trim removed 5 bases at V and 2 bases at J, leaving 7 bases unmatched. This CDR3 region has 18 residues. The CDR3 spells CATSGTSGRPMTYNEQFF. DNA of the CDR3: TGTGCCACCAGTGGGACTAGCGGGAGGCCCATGACCTACAATGAGCAGTTCTTC.

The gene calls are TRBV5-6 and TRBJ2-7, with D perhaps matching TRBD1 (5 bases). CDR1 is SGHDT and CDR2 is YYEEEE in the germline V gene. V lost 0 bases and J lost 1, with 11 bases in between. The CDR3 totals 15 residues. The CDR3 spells CASSLVGAGSYEQYF. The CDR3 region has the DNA TGTGCCAGCAGCTTGGTTGGGGCAGGTTCCTACGAGCAGTACTTC.

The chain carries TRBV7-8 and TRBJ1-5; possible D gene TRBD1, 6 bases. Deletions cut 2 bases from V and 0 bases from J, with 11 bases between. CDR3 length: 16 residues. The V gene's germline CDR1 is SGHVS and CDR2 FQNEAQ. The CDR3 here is CASSLRGQNSNQPQHF. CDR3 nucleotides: TGTGCCAGCAGCTTAAGGGGACAAAATAGCAATCAGCCCCAGCATTTT.

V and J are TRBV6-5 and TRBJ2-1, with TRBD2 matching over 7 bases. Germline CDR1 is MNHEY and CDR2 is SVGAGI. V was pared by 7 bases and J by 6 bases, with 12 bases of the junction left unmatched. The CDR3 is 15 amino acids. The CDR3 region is CASIPSGGGGNEQFF. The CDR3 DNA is TGTGCCAGCATACCCTCAGGCGGGGGTGGCAATGAGCAGTTCTTC.

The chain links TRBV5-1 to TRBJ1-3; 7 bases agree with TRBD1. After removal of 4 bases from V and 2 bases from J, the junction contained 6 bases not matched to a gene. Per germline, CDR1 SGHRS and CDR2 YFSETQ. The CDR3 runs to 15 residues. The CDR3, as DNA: TGCGCCAGCAGCAATACAGGGGCGCCTGGAAACACCATATATTTT. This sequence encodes CASSNTGAPGNTIYF. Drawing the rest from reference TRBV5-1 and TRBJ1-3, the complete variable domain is KAGVTQTPRYLIKTRGQQVTLSCSPISGHRSVSWYQQTPGQGLQFLFEYFSETQRNKGNFPGRFSGRQFSNSRSEMNVSTLELGDSALYLCASSNTGAPGNTIYFGEGSWLTVV.

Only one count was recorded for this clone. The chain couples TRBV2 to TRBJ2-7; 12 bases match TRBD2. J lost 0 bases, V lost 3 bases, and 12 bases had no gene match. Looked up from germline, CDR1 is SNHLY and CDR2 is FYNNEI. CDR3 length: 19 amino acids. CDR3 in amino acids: CASSDSLAGGPGRSYEQYF. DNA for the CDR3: TGTGCCAGCAGTGATAGCCTAGCGGGAGGGCCGGGGCGCTCCTACGAGCAGTACTTC. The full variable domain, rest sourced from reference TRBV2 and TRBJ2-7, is EPEVTQTPSHQVTQMGQEVILRCVPISNHLYFYWYRQILGQKVEFLVSFYNNEISEKSEIFDDQFSVERPDGSNFTLKIRSTKLEDSAMYFCASSDSLAGGPGRSYEQYFGPGTRLTVT.

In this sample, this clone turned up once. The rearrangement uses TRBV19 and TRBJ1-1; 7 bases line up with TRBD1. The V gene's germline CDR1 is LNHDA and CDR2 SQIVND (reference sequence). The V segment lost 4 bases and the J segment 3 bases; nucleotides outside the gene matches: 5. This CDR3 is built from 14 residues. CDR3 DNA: TGTGCCAGTAGTAATCGGGACAGTCACACTGAAGCTTTCTTT. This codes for CASSNRDSHTEAFF.

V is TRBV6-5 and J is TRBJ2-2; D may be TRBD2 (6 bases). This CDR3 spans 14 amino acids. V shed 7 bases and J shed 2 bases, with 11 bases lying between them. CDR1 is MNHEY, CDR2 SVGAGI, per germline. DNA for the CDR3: TGTGCCAGCATAACCGGGACTAACACCGGGGAGCTGTTTTTT. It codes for CASITGTNTGELFF.

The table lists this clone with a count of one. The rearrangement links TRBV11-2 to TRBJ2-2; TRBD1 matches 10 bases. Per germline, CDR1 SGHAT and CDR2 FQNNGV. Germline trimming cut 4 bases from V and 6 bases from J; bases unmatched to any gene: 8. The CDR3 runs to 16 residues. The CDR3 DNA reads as TGTGCCAGCAGCTACGGGACAGGGGCATGGGCCGGGGAGCTGTTTTTT. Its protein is CASSYGTGAWAGELFF.

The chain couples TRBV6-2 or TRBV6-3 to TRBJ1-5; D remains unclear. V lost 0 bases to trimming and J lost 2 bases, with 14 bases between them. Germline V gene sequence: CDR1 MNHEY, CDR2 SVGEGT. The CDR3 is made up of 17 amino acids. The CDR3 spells CASSYSSGRVGNQPQHF. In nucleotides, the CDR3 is TGTGCCAGCAGTTACTCATCAGGAAGGGTCGGCAATCAGCCCCAGCATTTT.